Listed below are T cell receptor beta chains from one sample, sequenced in a study of Ad26.COV2.S vaccination and SARS-CoV-2 variants. The repertoire was sequenced with immunoSEQ multiplex PCR; TCRdb's copy has only in-frame clones and lacks some. The sample holds some 180,000 clones, approximately 88% seen once. The source material was peripheral blood, sampled after recovery from COVID-19. These receptors all come from a human donor who had recovered from COVID-19. CDR3s leave out the opening cysteine and the closing phenylalanine or tryptophan. Fields, in order: clone size, V gene, CDR3 protein. The size entry is marked missing in some rows and otherwise reads once, few, many or a size class.

- TRBV7-9 ASTNGPPTGQETQY
- TRBV27 ASSPLEGSPLH
- TRBV4-2 ASSQDKRVKAF
- TRBV28 ASRTGQGAFEQY
- TRBV5-4 ASSLAADTQY
- TRBV14 ASSRDRLWTEAF
- TRBV5-4 ASHTGGSYNEQF
- TRBV10-2 ATRRGFGTNEKLF
- TRBV28 ASSSTVPDTQY
- TRBV3-1/TRBV3-2 ASSPRGNYGYT
- TRBV4-1 ASAWKPGQLYEQY
- TRBV13 ASSLVSASGNTIY
- TRBV5-1 ASSAAQKTYGYT
- TRBV4-1 ASRDRGANTGELF
- TRBV27 ASSFREDRGYT
- TRBV27 ASSGGFGGLYEQY
- TRBV5-1 ASSLVGQGDTQY
- TRBV7-9 ASSLGPGGYT
- TRBV6-2/TRBV6-3 ASSFRAGYGYT
- TRBV5-1 ASSPNQGARTEAF
few TRBV18 ASSPRGNQPQH
few TRBV27 ASTLSRTGGPSGELF
- TRBV7-2 ASSFMDRGNEKLF
- TRBV5-4 ASSPTGGVNYGYT
- TRBV15 ATSRDAKANEKLF
- TRBV5-1 ASSSAVNNEQF
- TRBV5-4 ASSLAQGAYYGYT
- TRBV2 ASTFSGGASEQF
- TRBV27 ASSVSGGDTGELF
- TRBV27 ASSFPGVNQPQH
- TRBV30 AWNRGRNTEAF
- TRBV5-1 ASSLGMRSWDNSPLH
- TRBV3-1/TRBV3-2 ASSPDRKTEAF
- TRBV24-1 ATSDWATGELF
- TRBV3-1/TRBV3-2 ASSQPTVNTEAF
- TRBV6-5 ASGRDSSNYGYT
- TRBV6-5 ASSDGASGGREQY
- TRBV27 APGGGEAKNIQY
- TRBV3-1/TRBV3-2 ASSTSTGNEQF
- TRBV7-9 ASSFPGQGINIQY
- TRBV5-1 ASSLGAPTESYEQY
- TRBV18 ASSPPSARGTEAF
- TRBV7-3 ASSRTSGGADTQY
- TRBV28 ASTGDLHTQY
- TRBV9 ASSAVGGPRQTQY
- TRBV5-8 ASSLTSTDTQY
- TRBV28 ASRGDTAYGYT
- TRBV9 ASSPGTAEYNEQF